The 25 T cell receptor beta chains listed next were all sequenced from one sample in a study of cytomegalovirus exposure and HLA in healthy donors. The primer mix had 60 Vbeta and 13 Jbeta primers. The assay was immunoSEQ multiplex PCR, and TCRdb's table has in-frame clones only and misses some. The table has fewer than 200,000 clones, around 80% seen once. Sample: PBMCs. Receptors originate from a female donor in good health and CMV-seronegative.

The chain recombines TRBV4-3 with TRBJ2-1; 8 positions agree with TRBD2. V dropped 3 bases and J dropped 4; count of bases not matched to a gene: 5. This CDR3 is 15 amino acids long. Looked up from germline, CDR1 is LGHNA and CDR2 is YSLEER. The CDR3 sequence: CASSQPGLVYNEQFF. The CDR3 DNA sequence: TGCGCCAGCAGCCAGCCGGGACTAGTATACAATGAGCAGTTCTTC.

V gene TRBV7-8 combines with J gene TRBJ1-3; 11 bases align to TRBD1. The germline V gene has CDR1 SGHVS and CDR2 FQNEAQ. CDR3 size: 16 residues. The J segment lost 0 bases and the V segment lost 4 bases, leaving 2 bases of the junction unmatched. The CDR3 protein is CASSSGTGGSGNTIYF. In nucleotides, the CDR3 is TGTGCCAGCAGCTCCGGGACAGGGGGCTCTGGAAACACCATATATTTT.

V and J are TRBV5-1 and TRBJ2-3; no clear D gene. With 0 bases removed from V and 0 bases from J, the gap between germline ends came to 8 bases. The germline V gene encodes CDR1 SGHRS and CDR2 YFSETQ. The CDR3 loop spans 15 amino acids. The CDR3 DNA follows: TGCGCCAGCAGCTTGGGACTTGCCAGCACAGATACGCAGTATTTT. Protein product: CASSLGLASTDTQYF.

The V and J genes are TRBV30 and TRBJ2-2; tentative D call: TRBD1 (6 bases). The length of the CDR3 is 16 residues. Germline lookup yields CDR1 GTSNPN and CDR2 SVGIG (reference sequence). Deletions cut 3 bases from V and 4 bases from J, with 18 bases between. CDR3 protein: CAWRESQGWRTGELFF. CDR3 nucleotides: TGTGCCTGGAGGGAATCACAGGGTTGGCGCACCGGGGAGCTGTTTTTT.

The V and J genes are TRBV4-2 and TRBJ1-3, with D possibly TRBD1 on 6 matching bases. The CDR3 runs to 18 residues. The V end lost 4 bases, the J end lost 0 bases, and 19 bases lay between the germline ends. Germline assignment: CDR1 LGHNA and CDR2 YNFKEQ. CDR3 sequence reads: CASSLVVQGFLSGNTIYF. The DNA of the CDR3 is TGTGCCAGCAGCCTGGTAGTTCAGGGGTTTCTCTCTGGAAACACCATATATTTT.

Points on this clone: Its ends do not fully match the called genes, so a read error is possible. V is TRBV7-9 and J is TRBJ2-3; 11 positions agree with TRBD2. Germline V gives CDR1 SEHNR, CDR2 FQNEAQ (reference sequence). The CDR3 is 16 amino acids. The CDR3 DNA reads TGTTCCAGCAGCCCAGCACTAGCGGGGGTCACAGATACGCAGTATTTT. Translated, it gives CSSSPALAGVTDTQYF.

This clone has just a few counts. V usage is TRBV7-3 and J usage is TRBJ2-7, with 7 bases lining up with TRBD2. Germline V CDR1 and CDR2: SGHTA, FQGTGA. V shed 4 bases, J shed 3 bases, and the junction held 12 bases outside the gene matches. The CDR3 sequence is 16 residues long. This CDR3 reads CASSSGLAAHIYEQYF. DNA of the CDR3: TGTGCCAGCAGCTCGGGGCTAGCGGCCCACATCTACGAGCAGTACTTC. The complete variable domain, with remaining parts taken from reference TRBV7-3 and TRBJ2-7, reads GAGVSQTPSNKVTEKGKYVELRCDPISGHTALYWYRQSLGQGPEFLIYFQGTGAADDSGLPNDRFFAVRPEGSVSTLKIQRTERGDSAVYLCASSSGLAAHIYEQYFGPGTRLTVT.

The J gene is TRBJ2-7, the V gene TRBV12-2; the D call in the table, TRBD2, was not verified against the DNA. TRBV12-2 is a pseudogene locus. The CDR3 sequence is 18 residues long. CDR3 DNA sequence: TGTGCAAGTCGCTTATCGAGACTAGCGGGAGTCAGCTCCTACGAGCAGTACTTC. Protein sequence: CASRLSRLAGVSSYEQYF.

The rearrangement uses TRBV25-1 and TRBJ2-7; D uncertain. CDR3 length equals 11 residues. Trimming removed 4 bases at V and 3 bases at J, with 4 bases between. CDR1 is MGHDK, CDR2 SYGVNS, per germline. CDR3 in DNA: TGTGCCAGCAGTGCCAACTACGAGCAGTACTTC. It translates to CASSANYEQYF.

As to this clone: A junction boundary mismatches the germline segment, possibly from a read error. The rearrangement links TRBV4-3 to TRBJ2-6, with D possibly being TRBD1 (5 bases). Germline V gene lookup returns CDR1 LGHNA and CDR2 YSLEER. The CDR3 consists of 17 residues. The CDR3 loop reads CASSQVGWDSGANGLTF. The CDR3, as DNA: TGCGCCAGCAGCCAAGTAGGATGGGATTCTGGGGCCAACGGCCTGACTTTC.

This chain links TRBV6-5 with TRBJ2-7; 8 bases fit TRBD1. V was clipped by 6 bases and J by 6 bases; unmatched bases: 10. Germline-derived CDR1 and CDR2 are MNHEY and SVGAGI. CDR3 length: 14 amino acids. The chain's CDR3 is CASSARDRRGEQYF. The CDR3 DNA reads TGTGCCAGCAGCGCCAGGGACAGGCGTGGCGAGCAGTACTTC.

The chain carries TRBV27 and TRBJ2-3; D remains unclear. Germline loops: CDR1 MNHEY, CDR2 SMNVEV (reference sequence). The CDR3 spans 14 residues. Trimming removed 2 bases at V and 1 base at J, with 7 bases between. CDR3 in amino acids: CASSLVGRTDTQYF. The DNA for the CDR3 is TGTGCCAGCAGTTTAGTCGGTCGCACAGATACGCAGTATTTT.

This clone was counted between two and nine times. The chain uses TRBV7-2 and TRBJ2-3; maybe TRBD2 (5 bases). The germline V gene encodes CDR1 SGHTA and CDR2 FQGNSA. The CDR3 runs 16 residues. V was trimmed by 1 base and J by 1 base, leaving 12 bases between them. The CDR3: CASSLGRGSRTDTQYF. In DNA, the CDR3 is TGTGCCAGCAGCTTAGGAAGAGGGTCCCGCACAGATACGCAGTATTTT.

The rearrangement uses TRBV7-2 and TRBJ2-1, with 9 bases matching TRBD2. Germline values: CDR1 SGHTA, CDR2 FQGNSA. Trimming cost V 5 bases and J 4 bases; bases outside gene matches: 9. The CDR3 runs to 16 residues. The CDR3 loop is CASSLGSGGTYNEQFF. The DNA of the CDR3 is TGTGCCAGCAGCCTAGGGAGCGGGGGGACATACAATGAGCAGTTCTTC.

The chain combines TRBV11-2 with TRBJ2-3, with D tentatively TRBD2 (5 bases). The CDR3 consists of 15 residues. V shed 5 bases and J shed 5 bases, with 17 bases lying between them. Per germline, CDR1 SGHAT and CDR2 FQNNGV. The CDR3 nucleotides read TGTGCCAGCAGCGGAGACTTTGGGAGAGGAGATACGCAGTATTTT. Translated: CASSGDFGRGDTQYF.

The chain couples TRBV18 to TRBJ2-3; 7 bases line up with TRBD1. V was clipped by 2 bases and J by 3 bases; unmatched bases: 5. CDR3 length equals 15 residues. Germline-derived CDR1 and CDR2 are KGHSH and LQKENI. The CDR3 nucleotides read TGTGCCAGCTCACCAGGCAGGGGGAATACAGATACGCAGTATTTT. Translating gives CASSPGRGNTDTQYF.

The chain recombines TRBV10-3 with TRBJ1-5; D is ambiguous. V lost 10 bases to trimming and J lost 0 bases, with 13 bases between them. CDR1 ENHRY and CDR2 SYGVKD come from the germline V gene. CDR3 size: 14 residues. The CDR3 here is CATSRLNSNQPQHF. The DNA for the CDR3 is TGTGCCACCTCTCGACTAAATAGCAATCAGCCCCAGCATTTT.

This chain connects TRBV28 to TRBJ2-3, with D maybe TRBD1 (6 bases). V shed 5 bases and J shed 0 bases, with 12 bases lying between them. CDR3 length: 15 residues. Germline V CDR1 and CDR2: MDHEN, SYDVKM. The CDR3 loop is CASSLSGVSTDTQYF. The DNA of the CDR3 is TGTGCCAGCAGTCTTTCAGGGGTCAGCACAGATACGCAGTATTTT.

The chain recombines TRBV30 with TRBJ2-7; D gene unclear. V dropped 0 bases and J dropped 6 bases, with 9 bases sitting between them. This CDR3 contains 12 residues. Looked up from germline, CDR1 is GTSNPN and CDR2 is SVGIG (reference sequence). In DNA, the CDR3 is TGTGCCTGGAGTGTACCCCTGCGCGAGCAGTACTTC. This encodes CAWSVPLREQYF.

The rearrangement joins TRBV27 to TRBJ2-1; D is perhaps TRBD2 (6 bases). CDR1 and CDR2 (germline): MNHEY, SMNVEV (reference sequence). Between the trimmed V and J ends, which lost 2 bases and 7 bases, there was a span of 18 bases. The length of the CDR3 is 16 residues. The CDR3 nucleotides are TGTGCCAGCAGTTTAATTCCCCAGGTGGGGAGGAATGAGCAGTTCTTC. It yields the protein CASSLIPQVGRNEQFF.

The table lists this clone with a few counts. The chain is built from TRBV10-3 and TRBJ2-7; 10 bases match TRBD1. Germline values: CDR1 ENHRY, CDR2 SYGVKD. This CDR3 has 15 amino acids. J lost 6 bases, V lost 0 bases, and 5 bases had no gene match. CDR3 in amino acids: CAISESWTGGLEQYF. The CDR3 nucleotides are TGTGCCATCAGTGAGTCGTGGACAGGGGGTCTCGAGCAGTACTTC.

The chain joins TRBV30 to TRBJ2-5; TRBD1 is a possible D gene (6 bases). Germline-derived CDR1 and CDR2 are GTSNPN and SVGIG (reference sequence). V dropped 2 bases and J dropped 11 bases, with 18 bases sitting between them. There are 13 residues in the CDR3. CDR3: CAWSKNLSGAQYF. CDR3 nucleotide sequence: TGTGCCTGGAGTAAGAATCTGTCAGGGGCGCAGTACTTC. Looking up the rest from reference TRBV30 and TRBJ2-5 gives the full variable domain: SQTIHQWPATLVQPVGSPLSLECTVEGTSNPNLYWYRQAAGRGLQLLFYSVGIGQISSEVPQNLSASRPQDRQFILSSKKLLLSDSGFYLCAWSKNLSGAQYFGPGTRLLVL.

V is TRBV7-2 and J is TRBJ1-3; possible D gene TRBD1, 5 bases. The CDR3 length is 16 residues. Trimming left V 2 bases short and J 1 base short, with 12 bases between. Germline CDR1 SGHTA, CDR2 FQGNSA. The CDR3 sequence: CASSLRDGGSGNTIYF. As DNA, the CDR3 is TGTGCCAGCAGCTTAAGGGACGGAGGGTCTGGAAACACCATATATTTT.

The chain combines TRBV5-6 with TRBJ2-7; 11 nucleotides agree with TRBD1. The CDR3 contains 14 residues. Germline V gene lookup returns CDR1 SGHDT and CDR2 YYEEEE. Unmatched junction bases numbered 4, after V lost 4 bases and J lost 4 bases. DNA of the CDR3: TGTGCCAGCAGCACCGGGACAGGGGGTTACGAGCAGTACTTC. This codes for CASSTGTGGYEQYF. Based on the CDR3 plus reference TRBV5-6 and TRBJ2-7, the full variable domain is DAGVTQSPTHLIKTRGQQVTLRCSPKSGHDTVSWYQQALGQGPQFIFQYYEEEERQRGNFPDRFSGHQFPNYSSELNVNALLLGDSALYLCASSTGTGGYEQYFGPGTRLTVT.

The genes are TRBV19 and TRBJ1-3; D call uncertain. The CDR3 runs to 14 residues. The V gene's germline CDR1 is LNHDA and CDR2 SQIVND (reference sequence). V was shortened by 1 base and J by 5 bases, with 9 bases between the two germline ends. Here the CDR3 DNA reads TGTGCCAGTAGTATAGGTTGGAGTCGAAACACCATATATTTT. Protein product: CASSIGWSRNTIYF.